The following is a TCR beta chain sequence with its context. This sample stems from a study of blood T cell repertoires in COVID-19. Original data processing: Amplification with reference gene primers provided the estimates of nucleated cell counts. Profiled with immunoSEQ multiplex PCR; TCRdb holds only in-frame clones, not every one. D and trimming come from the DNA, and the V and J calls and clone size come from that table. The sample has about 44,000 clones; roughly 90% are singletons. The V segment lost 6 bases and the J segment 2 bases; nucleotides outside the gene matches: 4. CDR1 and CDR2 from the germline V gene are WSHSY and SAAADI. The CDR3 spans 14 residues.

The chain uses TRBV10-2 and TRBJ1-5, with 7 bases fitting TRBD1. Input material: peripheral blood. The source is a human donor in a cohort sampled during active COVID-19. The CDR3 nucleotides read TGCGCCAGCAGCGACAGGGCGGGCAATCAGCCCCAGCATTTT. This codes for CASSDRAGNQPQHF.